Listed below are T cell receptor beta chains from one sample, sequenced in a study of blood T cell repertoires in COVID-19. The repertoire was sequenced with immunoSEQ multiplex PCR; TCRdb's copy has only in-frame clones and lacks some. Of about 360,000 clones in the sample, 85% to 90% are singletons; the top ten hold 2.5% to 3.5%. Input material: peripheral blood. The source is a human donor in a cohort sampled during active COVID-19. Both conserved end residues are trimmed from each CDR3. The order of the fields is CDR3 length, J gene, V gene, CDR3 protein.

cdr3_length: 12
j_call: TRBJ2-3
v_call: TRBV27
cdr3_aa: ASSQIVSADTQY

cdr3_length: 13
j_call: TRBJ1-1
v_call: TRBV7-8
cdr3_aa: ASSLVLEGNTEAF

cdr3_length: 11
j_call: TRBJ2-7
v_call: TRBV2
cdr3_aa: ASSEGRLSEQY

cdr3_length: 13
j_call: TRBJ1-1
v_call: TRBV12-5
cdr3_aa: ASGLAGTGFTEAF

cdr3_length: 14
j_call: TRBJ1-6
v_call: TRBV2
cdr3_aa: ASSDPRTPNNSPLH

cdr3_length: 11
j_call: TRBJ1-5
v_call: TRBV2
cdr3_aa: ATSQGQGQPQH

cdr3_length: 11
j_call: TRBJ1-2
v_call: TRBV23-1
cdr3_aa: ASTRGQGDGYT

cdr3_length: 13
j_call: TRBJ2-1
v_call: TRBV19
cdr3_aa: ASRDRFRVYNEQF

cdr3_length: 13
j_call: TRBJ2-1
v_call: TRBV5-6
cdr3_aa: ASSWGLVLSNEQF

cdr3_length: 16
j_call: TRBJ2-3
v_call: TRBV5-6
cdr3_aa: ASSLAGTSGRVTDTQY

cdr3_length: 10
j_call: TRBJ1-1
v_call: TRBV6-1
cdr3_aa: ASSERGFWAF

cdr3_length: 12
j_call: TRBJ2-7
v_call: TRBV18
cdr3_aa: ASSPSVVVSEQY

cdr3_length: 12
j_call: TRBJ2-4
v_call: TRBV27
cdr3_aa: ASSYSDRGDIQY

cdr3_length: 12
j_call: TRBJ2-2
v_call: TRBV5-1
cdr3_aa: ASSLAQGGGELF

cdr3_length: 13
j_call: TRBJ2-5
v_call: TRBV5-1
cdr3_aa: ASSQLGGTRETQY

cdr3_length: 12
j_call: TRBJ1-2
v_call: TRBV5-6
cdr3_aa: ASSLEPNNYGYT

cdr3_length: 13
j_call: TRBJ1-6
v_call: TRBV25-1
cdr3_aa: ASSALGQDNSPLH

cdr3_length: 11
j_call: TRBJ2-2
v_call: TRBV6-6
cdr3_aa: ASSLQPTGELF

cdr3_length: 12
j_call: TRBJ2-7
v_call: TRBV28
cdr3_aa: ASSLVGRGIEQY

cdr3_length: 15
j_call: TRBJ2-3
v_call: TRBV5-1
cdr3_aa: ASSLKASGRWSDTQY

cdr3_length: 12
j_call: TRBJ2-2
v_call: TRBV2
cdr3_aa: ASRDRGNTGELF

cdr3_length: 12
j_call: TRBJ2-1
v_call: TRBV6-5
cdr3_aa: ASSKRTGGDEQF

cdr3_length: 10
j_call: TRBJ1-5
v_call: TRBV6-1
cdr3_aa: ASSEYYQPQH

cdr3_length: 15
j_call: TRBJ2-7
v_call: TRBV7-2
cdr3_aa: ASSPRMGSLSSYEQY

cdr3_length: 11
j_call: TRBJ2-5
v_call: TRBV6-2/TRBV6-3
cdr3_aa: ASSYSEERVQY

cdr3_length: 14
j_call: TRBJ2-7
v_call: TRBV7-2
cdr3_aa: ASSLARDTWYYEQY

cdr3_length: 13
j_call: TRBJ2-5
v_call: TRBV5-1
cdr3_aa: ASSLGQGREETQY

cdr3_length: 14
j_call: TRBJ2-7
v_call: TRBV18
cdr3_aa: ASSPLAGRSSYEQY

cdr3_length: 13
j_call: TRBJ2-5
v_call: TRBV10-3
cdr3_aa: AISVVAGPKETQY

cdr3_length: 14
j_call: TRBJ1-2
v_call: TRBV18
cdr3_aa: ASSPTPDREDYGYT

cdr3_length: 17
j_call: TRBJ2-7
v_call: TRBV6-4
cdr3_aa: ASSDRSHLLADRSYEQY

cdr3_length: 16
j_call: TRBJ2-7
v_call: TRBV28
cdr3_aa: ASSSPGQGELSSYEQY

cdr3_length: 12
j_call: TRBJ2-7
v_call: TRBV29-1
cdr3_aa: SARGAGGMYEQY

cdr3_length: 13
j_call: TRBJ2-2
v_call: TRBV5-6
cdr3_aa: ASSLHAGLYGELF

cdr3_length: 11
j_call: TRBJ1-2
v_call: TRBV18
cdr3_aa: ASSPRVYYGYT

cdr3_length: 10
j_call: TRBJ1-2
v_call: TRBV21-1
cdr3_aa: ACSDSPYGYT

cdr3_length: 17
j_call: TRBJ2-3
v_call: TRBV3-1/TRBV3-2
cdr3_aa: ASSQVYVASGRVTDTQY

cdr3_length: 13
j_call: TRBJ2-2
v_call: TRBV4-1
cdr3_aa: ASGVGTDGTGELF

cdr3_length: 14
j_call: TRBJ2-2
v_call: TRBV4-1
cdr3_aa: ASSLREGLESGELF

cdr3_length: 14
j_call: TRBJ1-3
v_call: TRBV19
cdr3_aa: ASSITGALSGNTIY

cdr3_length: 13
j_call: TRBJ2-7
v_call: TRBV6-6
cdr3_aa: GSSRDRVSSYEQY

cdr3_length: 14
j_call: TRBJ2-7
v_call: TRBV7-9
cdr3_aa: ASSLGDRVSSYEQY

cdr3_length: 13
j_call: TRBJ2-1
v_call: TRBV29-1
cdr3_aa: SVAAPRITYNEQF

cdr3_length: 14
j_call: TRBJ1-3
v_call: TRBV6-1
cdr3_aa: ASSEVQGRSGNTIY

cdr3_length: 15
j_call: TRBJ2-1
v_call: TRBV4-1
cdr3_aa: ASSQATSGSSYNEQF

cdr3_length: 12
j_call: TRBJ1-1
v_call: TRBV5-1
cdr3_aa: ASSLGQSNTEAF

cdr3_length: 13
j_call: TRBJ2-5
v_call: TRBV6-1
cdr3_aa: ASSERAGGQETQY